The sequence of this T cell receptor (beta chain) was determined in a study of blood T cell repertoires in COVID-19 (TCRdb year 2020). Regarding the study in general: Collaborator samples came from the United States, Italy and Spain and covered acute and convalescent phases of COVID-19. The prospective study material was composed of cDNA or gDNA derived from T cells, B-cell-depleted T cells, or PBMCs. Subjects who had been exposed to COVID-19, were actively infected with it, or had recovered from it provided the deeply sampled blood TCRbeta repertoires that made up the dataset. Samples came from the ongoing ImmuneRACE study (first 160 participants) plus 1,254 subjects from 6 global collaborators. Where available, HLA class I and class II types were obtained from metadata supplied by the sample provider rather than from assay-based typing. Sample metadata almost always included a de-identified subject ID, COVID-19 status, age in years and sex. The repertoires were made available in a free public database intended to serve as a resource for research on the immune response to SARS-CoV-2. General study outcomes and caveats: Clinical and demographic metadata were provided uncurated, with the amount varying by source and participant.

Samples from volunteer blood donors who had recovered from COVID-19 were contributed by a second Seattle source. Each collaborating institution followed its own protocols to collect whole blood in K2EDTA tubes. For TCRbeta analysis, collaborators shipped samples as frozen whole blood, isolated PBMCs, or DNA extracted from either of those sample types. The germline V gene supplies CDR1 MDHEN and CDR2 SYDVKM. The CDR3 covers 15 residues, taking in both the cysteine and the phenylalanine. The only DNA kept is the CDR3, 45 bases in frame from the first base. Clipping removes 3 bases from V and 6 bases from J, with 9 as the unmatched junction base count. TCRbeta CDR3 regions were amplified from genomic DNA using the immunoSEQ Assay, a bias-controlled multiplex PCR. In the paper's pipeline: Nucleated cell counts per sample were estimated from amplification of reference gene primers within the assay. To quantify the absolute abundance of each unique TCRbeta CDR3 rearrangement, sequence reads were collapsed and filtered. Productive Simpson clonality was computed per sample as the square root of Simpson's diversity index over productive rearrangements. Imported from immuneACCESS, the table was reduced by TCRdb to in-frame sequences with V and J called. These copies leave out some clones; in studies compared against another copy, an unresolved V gene accounts for under half, and the cause of the remainder is not known. That table furnishes V, J and clone size, whereas the DNA furnished D and trimming. In all, the sample holds roughly 170,000 clones, and about four fifths of those were seen once. The top ten constitute around 7.7% of the sample.

Note on this clone: There is no known antigen for this receptor. The record has no base qualities; no much larger clone is one base away.

The sequence joins TRBV28 to TRBJ2-7, with 9 bases aligning to TRBD2. Source material: peripheral blood. The TCR was taken from a man aged 40-55 years who had recovered from COVID-19. The CDR3 in this case is CASSFDSGSLSEQYF. The nucleotide sequence reads TGTGCCAGCAGTTTCGATAGCGGGAGCTTAAGCGAGCAGTACTTC.